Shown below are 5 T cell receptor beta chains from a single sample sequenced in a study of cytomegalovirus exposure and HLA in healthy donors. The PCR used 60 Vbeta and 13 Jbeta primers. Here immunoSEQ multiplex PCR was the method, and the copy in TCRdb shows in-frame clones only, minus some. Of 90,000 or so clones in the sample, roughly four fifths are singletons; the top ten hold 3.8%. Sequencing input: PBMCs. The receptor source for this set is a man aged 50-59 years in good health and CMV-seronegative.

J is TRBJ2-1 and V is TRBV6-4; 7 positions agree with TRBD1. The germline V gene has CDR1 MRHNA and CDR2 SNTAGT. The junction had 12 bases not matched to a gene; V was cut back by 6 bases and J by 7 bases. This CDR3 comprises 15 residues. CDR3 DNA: TGTGCCAGCAGCCGGACTTGGGACAGACTAAATGAGCAGTTCTTC. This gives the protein CASSRTWDRLNEQFF.

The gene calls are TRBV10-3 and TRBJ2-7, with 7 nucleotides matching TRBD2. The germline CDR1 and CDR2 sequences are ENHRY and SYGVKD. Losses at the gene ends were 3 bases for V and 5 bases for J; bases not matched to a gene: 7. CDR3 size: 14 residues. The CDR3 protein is CAISDGGGSHEQYF. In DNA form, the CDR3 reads TGTGCCATCAGTGACGGGGGAGGGTCCCACGAGCAGTACTTC.

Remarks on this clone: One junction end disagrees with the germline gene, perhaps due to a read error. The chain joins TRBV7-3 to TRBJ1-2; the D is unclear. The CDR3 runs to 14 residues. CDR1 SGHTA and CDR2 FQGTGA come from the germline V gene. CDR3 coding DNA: TGTGCCAGCGGACTGCCAGCAAGTGGGGAGCAGGCTATCTTC. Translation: CASGLPASGEQAIF.

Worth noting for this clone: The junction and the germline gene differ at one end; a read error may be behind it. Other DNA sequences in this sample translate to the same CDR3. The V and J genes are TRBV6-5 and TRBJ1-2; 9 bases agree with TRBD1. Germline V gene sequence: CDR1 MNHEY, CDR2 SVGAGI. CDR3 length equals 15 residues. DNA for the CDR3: TGTGCCAGCAGTCCGGACAGGGGTGTTAGCTATGGCTACACCTTT. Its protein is CASSPDRGVSYGYTF.

The CDR3 region has the DNA TGTGCCAGCACCCCAGGGGGGAGCAATCAGCCCCAGCATTTT. The encoded protein is CASTPGGSNQPQHF. The V call is TRBV28, the J call TRBJ1-5; TRBD1 aligns across 7 bases. V lost 7 bases, J lost 1 base, and 4 bases stayed unmatched. The germline V gene encodes CDR1 MDHEN and CDR2 SYDVKM. The CDR3 is made up of 14 amino acids. Full variable domain (rest looked up from reference TRBV28 and TRBJ1-5): DVKVTQSSRYLVKRTGEKVFLECVQDMDHENMFWYRQDPGLGLRLIYFSYDVKMKEKGDIPEGYSVSREKKERFSLILESASTNQTSMYLCASTPGGSNQPQHFGDGTRLSIL.